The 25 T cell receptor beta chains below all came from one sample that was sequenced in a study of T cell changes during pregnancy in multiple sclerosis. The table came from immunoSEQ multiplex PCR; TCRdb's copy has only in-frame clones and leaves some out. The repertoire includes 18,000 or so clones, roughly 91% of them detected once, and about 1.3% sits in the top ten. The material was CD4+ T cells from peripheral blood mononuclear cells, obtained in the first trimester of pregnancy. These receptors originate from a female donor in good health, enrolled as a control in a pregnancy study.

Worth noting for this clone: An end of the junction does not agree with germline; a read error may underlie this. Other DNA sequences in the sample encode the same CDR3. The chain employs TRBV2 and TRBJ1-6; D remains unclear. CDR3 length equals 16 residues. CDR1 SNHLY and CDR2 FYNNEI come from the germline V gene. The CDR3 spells CASSEQEQQNNSPLHF. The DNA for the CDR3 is TGCGCCAGCAGTGAACAAGAACAGCAGAATAATTCACCCCTCCACTTT. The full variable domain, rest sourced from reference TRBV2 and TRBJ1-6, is EPEVTQTPSHQVTQMGQEVILRCVPISNHLYFYWYRQILGQKVEFLVSFYNNEISEKSEIFDDQFSVERPDGSNFTLKIRSTKLEDSAMYFCASSEQEQQNNSPLHFGNGTRLTVT.

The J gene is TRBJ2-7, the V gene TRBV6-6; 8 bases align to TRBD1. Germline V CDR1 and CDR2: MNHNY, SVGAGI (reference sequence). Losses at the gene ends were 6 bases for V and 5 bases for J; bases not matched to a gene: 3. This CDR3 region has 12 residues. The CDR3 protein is CASRGTGDEQYF. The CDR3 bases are TGTGCCAGCAGGGGGACAGGAGACGAGCAGTACTTC.

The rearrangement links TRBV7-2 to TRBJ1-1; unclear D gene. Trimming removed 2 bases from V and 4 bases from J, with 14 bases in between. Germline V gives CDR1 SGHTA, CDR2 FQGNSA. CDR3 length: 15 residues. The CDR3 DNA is TGTGCCAGCAGCTTATTTCATCTGGGAGGCACTGAAGCTTTCTTT. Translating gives CASSLFHLGGTEAFF.

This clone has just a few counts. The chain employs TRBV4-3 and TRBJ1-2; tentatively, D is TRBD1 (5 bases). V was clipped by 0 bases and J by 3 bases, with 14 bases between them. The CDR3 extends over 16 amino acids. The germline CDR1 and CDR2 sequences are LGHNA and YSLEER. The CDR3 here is CASSQDLRATYYGYTF. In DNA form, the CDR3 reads TGCGCCAGCAGCCAAGATCTCAGGGCGACCTACTATGGCTACACCTTC.

CDR3 nucleotide sequence: TGTGCCAGCAGCCAAGGACTAGCGGGAGCTGAAAACGAGCAGTACTTC. This codes for CASSQGLAGAENEQYF. The genes are TRBV4-2 and TRBJ2-7, with TRBD2 matching 12 bases. Germline-derived CDR1 and CDR2 are LGHNA and YNFKEQ. The CDR3 length is 16 residues. The J segment lost 5 bases and the V segment lost 1 base, leaving 6 bases of the junction unmatched.

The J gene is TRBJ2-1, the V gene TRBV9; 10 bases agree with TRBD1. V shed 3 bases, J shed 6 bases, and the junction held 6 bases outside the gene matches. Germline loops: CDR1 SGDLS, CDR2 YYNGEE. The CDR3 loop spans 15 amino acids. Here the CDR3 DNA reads TGTGCCAGCAGCGGGGACAGGGGTTCGGGCAATGAGCAGTTCTTC. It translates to CASSGDRGSGNEQFF. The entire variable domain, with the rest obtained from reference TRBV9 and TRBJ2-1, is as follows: DSGVTQTPKHLITATGQRVTLRCSPRSGDLSVYWYQQSLDQGLQFLIQYYNGEERAKGNILERFSAQQFPDLHSELNLSSLELGDSALYFCASSGDRGSGNEQFFGPGTRLTVL.

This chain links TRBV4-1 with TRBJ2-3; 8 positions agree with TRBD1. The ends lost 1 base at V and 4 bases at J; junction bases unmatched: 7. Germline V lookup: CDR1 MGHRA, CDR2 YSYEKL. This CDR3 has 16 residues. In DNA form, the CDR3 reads TGCGCCAGCAGCCAAGCCGACAGGGGATGGGCAGATACGCAGTATTTT. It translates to CASSQADRGWADTQYF.

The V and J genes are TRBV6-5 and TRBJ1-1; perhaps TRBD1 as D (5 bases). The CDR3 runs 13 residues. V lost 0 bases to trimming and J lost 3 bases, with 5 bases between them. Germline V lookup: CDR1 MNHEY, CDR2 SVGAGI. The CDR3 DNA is TGTGCCAGCAGTTACTCGACAGACACTGAAGCTTTCTTT. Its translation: CASSYSTDTEAFF.

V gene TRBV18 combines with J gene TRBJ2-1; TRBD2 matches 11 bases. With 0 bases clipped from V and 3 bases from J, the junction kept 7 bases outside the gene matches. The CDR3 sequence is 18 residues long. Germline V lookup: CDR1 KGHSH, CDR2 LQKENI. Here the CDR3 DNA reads TGTGCCAGCTCACCACCGGGGCTAGCGGGAGGAATCTACAATGAGCAGTTCTTC. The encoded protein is CASSPPGLAGGIYNEQFF.

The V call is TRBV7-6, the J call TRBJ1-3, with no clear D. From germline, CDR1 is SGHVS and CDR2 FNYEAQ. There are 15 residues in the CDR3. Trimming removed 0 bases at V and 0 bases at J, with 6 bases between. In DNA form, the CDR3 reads TGTGCCAGCAGCTTAGCGCGTAGCTCTGGAAACACCATATATTTT. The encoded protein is CASSLARSSGNTIYF.

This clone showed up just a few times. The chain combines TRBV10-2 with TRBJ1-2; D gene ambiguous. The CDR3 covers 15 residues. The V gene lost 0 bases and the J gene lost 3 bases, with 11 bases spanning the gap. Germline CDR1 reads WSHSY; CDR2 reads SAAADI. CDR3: CASSESRNTYYGYTF. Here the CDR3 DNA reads TGCGCCAGCAGTGAGTCGAGGAACACGTACTATGGCTACACCTTC.

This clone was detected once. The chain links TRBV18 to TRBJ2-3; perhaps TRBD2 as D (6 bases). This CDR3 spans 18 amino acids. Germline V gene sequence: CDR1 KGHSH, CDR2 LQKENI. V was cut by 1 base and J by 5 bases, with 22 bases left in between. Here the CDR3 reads CASSPLVRLGQGLDTQYF. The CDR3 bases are TGTGCCAGCTCACCACTCGTTCGGTTGGGTCAGGGACTAGATACGCAGTATTTT.

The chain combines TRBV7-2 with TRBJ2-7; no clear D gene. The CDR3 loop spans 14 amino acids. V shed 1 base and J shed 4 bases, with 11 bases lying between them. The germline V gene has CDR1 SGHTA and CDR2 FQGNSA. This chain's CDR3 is CASSLEAAVYEQYF. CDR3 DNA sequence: TGTGCCAGCAGCTTAGAGGCGGCGGTTTACGAGCAGTACTTC.

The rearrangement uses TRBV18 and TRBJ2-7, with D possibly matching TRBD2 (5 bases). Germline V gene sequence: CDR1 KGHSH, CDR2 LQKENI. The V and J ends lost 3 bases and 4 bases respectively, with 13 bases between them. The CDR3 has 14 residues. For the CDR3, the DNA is TGTGCCAGCTCACCCCCCTCGGGATTTTACGAGCAGTACTTC. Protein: CASSPPSGFYEQYF.

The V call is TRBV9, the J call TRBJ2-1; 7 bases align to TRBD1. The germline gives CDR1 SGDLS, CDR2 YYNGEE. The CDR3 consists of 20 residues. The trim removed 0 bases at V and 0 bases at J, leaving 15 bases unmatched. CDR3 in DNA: TGTGCCAGCAGCGTAGCTACGGGGTCCCAGGGGGTGGTCTCCTACAATGAGCAGTTCTTC. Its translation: CASSVATGSQGVVSYNEQFF.

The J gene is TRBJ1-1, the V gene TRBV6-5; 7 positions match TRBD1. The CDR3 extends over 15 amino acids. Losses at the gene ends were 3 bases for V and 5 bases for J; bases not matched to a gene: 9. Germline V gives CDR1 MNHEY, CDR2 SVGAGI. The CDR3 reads CASSYLGSGGTEAFF. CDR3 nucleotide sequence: TGTGCCAGCAGTTATCTGGGTTCAGGGGGGACTGAAGCTTTCTTT.

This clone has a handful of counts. CDR3 nucleotides: TGTGCCGCGACAGGGGAGGGACAGCCCCAGCATTTT. Its protein is CAATGEGQPQHF. V usage is TRBV30 and J usage is TRBJ1-5; 8 bases are a match to TRBD1. Germline lookup yields CDR1 GTSNPN and CDR2 SVGIG (reference sequence). The CDR3 loop spans 12 amino acids. V trimming: 8 bases; J trimming: 7 bases; junction bases outside the gene matches: 7.

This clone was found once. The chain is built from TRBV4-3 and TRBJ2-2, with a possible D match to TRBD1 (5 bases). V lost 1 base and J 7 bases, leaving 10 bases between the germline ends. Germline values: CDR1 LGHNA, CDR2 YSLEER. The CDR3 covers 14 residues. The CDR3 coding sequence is TGCGCCAGCAGCCAAGCCAGGGCCGGCGGGGAGCTGTTTTTT. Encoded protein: CASSQARAGGELFF.

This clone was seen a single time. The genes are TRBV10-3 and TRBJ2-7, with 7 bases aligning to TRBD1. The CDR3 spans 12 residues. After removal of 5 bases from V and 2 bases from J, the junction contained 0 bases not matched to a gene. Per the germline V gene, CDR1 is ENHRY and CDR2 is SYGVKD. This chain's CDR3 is CAISTGAYEQYF. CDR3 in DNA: TGTGCCATCAGTACAGGGGCCTACGAGCAGTACTTC.

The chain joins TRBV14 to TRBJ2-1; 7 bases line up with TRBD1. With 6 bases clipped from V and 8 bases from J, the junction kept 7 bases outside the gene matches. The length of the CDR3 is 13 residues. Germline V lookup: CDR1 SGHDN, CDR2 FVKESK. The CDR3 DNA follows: TGTGCCAGCAGTATGAACAGGGGAGATGAGCAGTTCTTC. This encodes CASSMNRGDEQFF.

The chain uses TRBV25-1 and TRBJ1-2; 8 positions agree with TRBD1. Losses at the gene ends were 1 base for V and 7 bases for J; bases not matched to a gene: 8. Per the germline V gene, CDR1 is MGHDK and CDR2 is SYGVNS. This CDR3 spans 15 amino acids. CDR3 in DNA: TGTGCCAGCAGTGAATCAGGGGGCGCGTCCGCTGGCTACACCTTC. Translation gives CASSESGGASAGYTF.

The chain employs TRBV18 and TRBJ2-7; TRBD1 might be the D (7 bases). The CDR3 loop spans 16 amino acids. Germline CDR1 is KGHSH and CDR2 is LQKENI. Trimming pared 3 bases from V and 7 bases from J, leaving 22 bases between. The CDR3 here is CASSPVAGGQGEEQYF. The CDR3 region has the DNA TGTGCCAGCTCACCCGTCGCAGGGGGGCAAGGGGAAGAGCAGTACTTC.

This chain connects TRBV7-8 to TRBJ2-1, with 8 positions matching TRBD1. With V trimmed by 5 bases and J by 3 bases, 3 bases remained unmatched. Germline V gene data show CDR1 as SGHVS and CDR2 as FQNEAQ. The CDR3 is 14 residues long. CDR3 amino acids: CASSDGQGYNEQFF. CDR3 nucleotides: TGTGCCAGCAGCGATGGACAGGGCTACAATGAGCAGTTCTTC.

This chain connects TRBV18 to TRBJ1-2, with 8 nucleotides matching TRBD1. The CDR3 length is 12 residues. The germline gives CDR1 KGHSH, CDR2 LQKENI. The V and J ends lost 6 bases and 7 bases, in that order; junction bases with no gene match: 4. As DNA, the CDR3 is TGTGCCAGCTCCCGAGACAGGGGTGGCTACACCTTC. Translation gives CASSRDRGGYTF. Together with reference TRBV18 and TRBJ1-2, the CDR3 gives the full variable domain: NAGVMQNPRHLVRRRGQEARLRCSPMKGHSHVYWYRQLPEEGLKFMVYLQKENIIDESGMPKERFSAEFPKEGPSILRIQQVVRGDSAAYFCASSRDRGGYTFGSGTRLTVV.

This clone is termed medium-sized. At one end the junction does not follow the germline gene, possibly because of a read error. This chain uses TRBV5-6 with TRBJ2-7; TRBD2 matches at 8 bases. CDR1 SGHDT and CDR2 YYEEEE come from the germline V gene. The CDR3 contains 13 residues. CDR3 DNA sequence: TGTGCCAGCAGCTTGACTAGCGGAGGGGGGGAGAACTTC. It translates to CASSLTSGGGENF.